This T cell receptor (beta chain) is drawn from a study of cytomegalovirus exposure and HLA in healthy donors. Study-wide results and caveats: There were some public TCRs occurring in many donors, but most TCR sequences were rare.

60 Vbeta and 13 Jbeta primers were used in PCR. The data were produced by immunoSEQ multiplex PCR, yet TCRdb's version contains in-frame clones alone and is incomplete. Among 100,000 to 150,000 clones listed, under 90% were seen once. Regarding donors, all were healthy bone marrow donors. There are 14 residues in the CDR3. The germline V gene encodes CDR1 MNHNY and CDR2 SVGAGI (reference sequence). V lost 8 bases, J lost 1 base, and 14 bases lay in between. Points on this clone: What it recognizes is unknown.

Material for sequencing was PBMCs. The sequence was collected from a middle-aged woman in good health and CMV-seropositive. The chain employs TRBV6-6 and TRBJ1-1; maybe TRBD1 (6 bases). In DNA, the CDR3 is TGTGCCAGCGACTTAGAAGGGGGGAACACTGAAGCTTTCTTT. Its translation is CASDLEGGNTEAFF.